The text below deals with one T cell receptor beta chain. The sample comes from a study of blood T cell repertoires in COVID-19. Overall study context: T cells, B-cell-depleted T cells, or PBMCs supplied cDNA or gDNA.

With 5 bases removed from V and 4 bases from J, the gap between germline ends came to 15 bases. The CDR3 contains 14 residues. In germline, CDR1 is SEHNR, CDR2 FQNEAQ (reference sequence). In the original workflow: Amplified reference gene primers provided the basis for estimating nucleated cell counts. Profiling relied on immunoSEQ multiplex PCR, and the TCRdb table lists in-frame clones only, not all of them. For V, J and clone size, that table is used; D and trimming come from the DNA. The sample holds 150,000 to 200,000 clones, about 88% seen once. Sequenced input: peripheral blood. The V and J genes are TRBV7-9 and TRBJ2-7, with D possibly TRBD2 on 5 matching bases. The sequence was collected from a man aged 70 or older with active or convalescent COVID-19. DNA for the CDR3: TGTGCCAGCAGCCCCCTCGATGGGGAGTACGAGCAGTACTTC. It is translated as CASSPLDGEYEQYF.